A selection of T cell receptor beta chains follows, all from one sample in a study of blood T cell repertoires in COVID-19. Method: immunoSEQ multiplex PCR; TCRdb's copy keeps in-frame clones and lacks some. The sample contains about 100,000 clones, roughly 88% of which appear only once. The sample taken for sequencing was peripheral blood. These receptors came from a human donor in a cohort sampled during active COVID-19. Both conserved end residues are part of each CDR3. D genes are given only for firm matches.

TRBV5-1,TRBJ2-1,TRBD2,TGCGCCAGCAGCTACGTAGCGGGAGCCGGGAATGAGCAGTTCTTC,CASSYVAGAGNEQFF
TRBV5-1,TRBJ2-3,NA,TGCGCCAGCAGCACCGGGAGCACAGATACGCAGTATTTT,CASSTGSTDTQYF
TRBV28,TRBJ1-6,NA,TGTGCCAGCAGTACGGGCAGGGATTCACCCCTCCACTTT,CASSTGRDSPLHF
TRBV11-2,TRBJ2-2,NA,TGTGCCAGCAGCTATGGACTGACATCGAACACCGGGGAGCTGTTTTTT,CASSYGLTSNTGELFF
TRBV2,TRBJ2-2,TRBD1,TGTGCCAGCAGTTTTTTGGGACAGGAGAACACCGGGGAGCTGTTTTTT,CASSFLGQENTGELFF
TRBV28,TRBJ2-7,TRBD2,TGTGCCAGCAGTGAAGGGACTAGCGGGAGGGCCGGCGAGCAGTACTTC,CASSEGTSGRAGEQYF
TRBV28,TRBJ2-2,NA,TGTGCCACCCTATTCCGGACCGGGGAGCTGTTTTTT,CATLFRTGELFF
TRBV5-4,TRBJ1-6,NA,TGTGCCAGCAGCTTGGGGCAGGGTAATTCACCCCTCCACTTT,CASSLGQGNSPLHF
TRBV24-1,TRBJ1-3,NA,TGTGCCACCAGTGACATCGGACAGTTCATTAGTTCCGGAAACACCATATATTTT,CATSDIGQFISSGNTIYF
TRBV7-2,TRBJ2-2,NA,TGTGCCAGCAGCTTAGTAACCGGGAACACCGGGGAGCTGTTTTTT,CASSLVTGNTGELFF
TRBV7-9,TRBJ2-1,NA,TGTGCCAGCAGCTTAGTAGGGGTGGGGCCTAGTGGGAATGAGCAGTTCTTC,CASSLVGVGPSGNEQFF